One and the same sample provided the 2 T cell receptor beta chains below, sequenced in a study of blood T cell repertoires in COVID-19. The assay was immunoSEQ multiplex PCR, and TCRdb's table has in-frame clones only and misses some. The table shows roughly 100,000 clones, with about 87% occurring only once. Sequencing input: peripheral blood. Every receptor here comes from a man aged 50 to 60 with acute or convalescent COVID-19.

The chain is built from TRBV5-1 and TRBJ1-1, with TRBD1 matching 7 bases. V was pared by 3 bases and J by 4 bases, with 6 bases of the junction left unmatched. The CDR3 covers 14 residues. The germline V gene encodes CDR1 SGHRS and CDR2 YFSETQ. The CDR3 sequence: CASSSQGLGTEAFF. The CDR3, as DNA: TGCGCCAGCAGCTCACAGGGGCTCGGCACTGAAGCTTTCTTT.

The chain joins TRBV12-5 to TRBJ2-5, with 8 bases aligning to TRBD1. The V gene end was trimmed by 0 bases and the J gene end by 4 bases; junction bases not matched to a gene: 16. This CDR3 is 19 amino acids long. Germline CDR1 is LGHNT and CDR2 is FRNRAP. The CDR3: CASGLVQSRGQGGGETQYF. The CDR3 DNA reads TGTGCTAGTGGTTTGGTACAAAGCCGCGGACAGGGCGGCGGAGAGACCCAGTACTTC.